These 24 T cell receptor beta chains came from one sample sequenced in a study of cytomegalovirus exposure and HLA in healthy donors. 60 Vbeta and 13 Jbeta primers were used in PCR. Clones were sequenced by immunoSEQ multiplex PCR, and TCRdb holds only the in-frame ones, with some missing. Here the sample spans fewer than 300,000 clones, 86% being singletons. Sequenced input: PBMCs. These receptor sequences come from a man in his forties or fifties in good health and CMV-seropositive.

The chain is built from TRBV25-1 and TRBJ1-4, with 10 bases fitting TRBD1. V lost 5 bases and J lost 11; bases outside the gene matches: 14. Germline assignment: CDR1 MGHDK and CDR2 SYGVNS. The CDR3 spans 16 residues. Written as DNA, the CDR3 is TGTGCCAGCAGTCCCCCCCCCGGACAGGGGGTAGAGAAACTGTTTTTT. Translation: CASSPPPGQGVEKLFF.

This sequence joins TRBV6-1 and TRBJ2-1; D not certain. V dropped 6 bases and J dropped 10 bases, with 19 bases sitting between them. Germline CDR1 and CDR2: MNHNS and SASEGT. The CDR3 length is 14 residues. The CDR3 region has the DNA TGTGCCAGCAGCCACGAGGTGCAAATCGGCGAGCAGTTCTTC. This encodes CASSHEVQIGEQFF.

A word on this clone: The identical CDR3 is also encoded by other nucleotide sequences in the sample. This chain links TRBV5-4 with TRBJ1-1, with 9 nucleotides matching TRBD1. J gave up 1 base and V 4 bases, and 2 bases lay outside the gene matches. Germline V gene data show CDR1 as SGHNT and CDR2 as YYREEE (reference sequence). The CDR3 is 14 residues long. The CDR3 sequence: CASSVGQGNTEAFF. In DNA form, the CDR3 reads TGTGCCAGCAGCGTGGGACAGGGGAACACTGAAGCTTTCTTT.

J is TRBJ2-1 and V is TRBV7-6, with D perhaps matching TRBD2 (5 bases). Germline V gives CDR1 SGHVS, CDR2 FNYEAQ. The CDR3 contains 17 residues. V was cut by 2 bases and J by 0 bases, with 14 bases left in between. CDR3 DNA sequence: TGTGCCAGCAGCTTAAAAGCTAGCCCAAACTCCTACAATGAGCAGTTCTTC. Translated: CASSLKASPNSYNEQFF.

The chain has TRBV6-4 and TRBJ1-3, with 7 positions matching TRBD1. This CDR3 contains 19 residues. CDR1 MRHNA and CDR2 SNTAGT come from the germline V gene. Trimming cost V 0 bases and J 4 bases; bases outside gene matches: 15. The CDR3 DNA follows: TGTGCCAGCAGTGACTCGACCTTGGGTTTGCAGGGGGAAGGAAACACCATATATTTT. Protein: CASSDSTLGLQGEGNTIYF.

In regard to this clone: Distinct nucleotide sequences in the sample also encode this CDR3. In DNA form, the CDR3 reads TGTGCCAGCAGTTACTCCGATGAGCAGTTCTTC. Protein: CASSYSDEQFF. The J gene is TRBJ2-1, the V gene TRBV6-6; D ambiguous. The CDR3 contains 11 residues. CDR1 is MNHNY, CDR2 SVGAGI, per germline (reference sequence). V was cut by 0 bases and J by 8 bases, with 2 bases left in between.

The chain carries TRBV28 and TRBJ1-1, with D possibly matching TRBD1 (5 bases). CDR3 length: 14 amino acids. Germline values: CDR1 MDHEN, CDR2 SYDVKM. V was shortened by 2 bases and J by 11 bases, with 18 bases between the two germline ends. The CDR3 here is CASSLSGSQGLAFF. CDR3 bases: TGTGCCAGCAGTTTAAGTGGGTCTCAGGGTCTGGCTTTCTTT.

This chain connects TRBV7-9 to TRBJ2-1; 9 bases are a match to TRBD2. This CDR3 is 15 amino acids long. With V trimmed by 0 bases and J by 4 bases, 1 base remained unmatched. Germline assignment: CDR1 SEHNR and CDR2 FQNEAQ (reference sequence). CDR3 bases: TGTGCCAGCAGCTTAGCACTAGCGGGTTACAATGAGCAGTTCTTC. As protein: CASSLALAGYNEQFF. Full variable domain (remainder filled in from reference TRBV7-9 and TRBJ2-1): DTGVSQNPRHKITKRGQNVTFRCDPISEHNRLYWYRQTLGQGPEFLTYFQNEAQLEKSRLLSDRFSAERPKGSFSTLEIQRTEQGDSAMYLCASSLALAGYNEQFFGPGTRLTVL.

CDR3 in DNA: TGCAGCGGGAGGGACTCACTAGGGACTGAAGCTTTCTTT. Translating gives CSGRDSLGTEAFF. The rearrangement joins TRBV29-1 to TRBJ1-1; TRBD1 is a possible D gene (5 bases). V shed 7 bases and J shed 5 bases, with 17 bases lying between them. The CDR3 has 13 amino acids. Germline CDR1 and CDR2: SQVTM and ANQGSEA.

The chain combines TRBV6-5 with TRBJ2-7, with 7 nucleotides matching TRBD2. The CDR3 has 13 amino acids. J gave up 3 bases and V 2 bases, and 1 base lay outside the gene matches. Germline V gives CDR1 MNHEY, CDR2 SVGAGI. The CDR3 spells CASSYAGVYEQYF. Here the CDR3 DNA reads TGTGCCAGCAGTTACGCGGGGGTCTACGAGCAGTACTTC.

V is TRBV5-4 and J is TRBJ2-3, with D possibly TRBD2 on 5 matching bases. The CDR3 contains 14 residues. Germline CDR1 is SGHNT and CDR2 is YYREEE (reference sequence). V was trimmed by 0 bases and J by 5 bases, leaving 10 bases between them. CDR3 bases: TGTGCCAGCAGCTTGGCCTACCGGGGAGATACGCAGTATTTT. It encodes CASSLAYRGDTQYF.

CDR3 DNA: TGTGCCAGCAGTTATAGGACAGTTCAAGAGACCCAGTACTTC. Translation gives CASSYRTVQETQYF. J is TRBJ2-5 and V is TRBV6-6; the D gene is possibly TRBD1 (6 bases). CDR3 size: 14 residues. Trimming left V 3 bases short and J 2 bases short, with 10 bases between. Germline V lookup: CDR1 MNHNY, CDR2 SVGAGI (reference sequence).

This clone was observed a single time. This CDR3 reads CASSLGSSGPYEQYF. In DNA form, the CDR3 reads TGTGCCAGCAGTTTAGGGTCTAGCGGCCCCTACGAGCAGTACTTC. The genes are TRBV28 and TRBJ2-7; 7 bases line up with TRBD2. Losses at the gene ends were 2 bases for V and 2 bases for J; bases not matched to a gene: 6. Per germline, CDR1 MDHEN and CDR2 SYDVKM. The CDR3 totals 15 residues. The full variable domain, rest sourced from reference TRBV28 and TRBJ2-7, is DVKVTQSSRYLVKRTGEKVFLECVQDMDHENMFWYRQDPGLGLRLIYFSYDVKMKEKGDIPEGYSVSREKKERFSLILESASTNQTSMYLCASSLGSSGPYEQYFGPGTRLTVT.

This clone has a single count. The rearrangement joins TRBV28 to TRBJ1-2; 9 bases map to TRBD1. After removal of 7 bases from V and 5 bases from J, the junction contained 11 bases not matched to a gene. This CDR3 contains 15 residues. Germline values: CDR1 MDHEN, CDR2 SYDVKM. DNA of the CDR3: TGTGCCAGCACCTCAGACAGGGGGAAACTTTATGGCTACACCTTC. This codes for CASTSDRGKLYGYTF.

In its sample, this clone was seen once. V gene TRBV25-1 combines with J gene TRBJ2-2; TRBD2 is a possible D gene (6 bases). Germline loops: CDR1 MGHDK, CDR2 SYGVNS. The CDR3 has 17 amino acids. Trimming left V 6 bases short and J 0 bases short, with 17 bases between. In DNA form, the CDR3 reads TGTGCCAGCAGCACGACGGGACTCCCAACGAACACCGGGGAGCTGTTTTTT. Encoded protein: CASSTTGLPTNTGELFF.

This chain joins TRBV6-5 and TRBJ1-5; 7 bases fit TRBD1. The CDR3 contains 15 residues. The junction had 7 bases not matched to a gene; V was cut back by 6 bases and J by 2 bases. CDR1 is MNHEY and CDR2 is SVGAGI in the germline V gene. CDR3 bases: TGTGCCAGCAGCCCGGACAGGTCAGGCAATCAGCCCCAGCATTTT. Protein sequence: CASSPDRSGNQPQHF.

This clone was found once. The V gene is TRBV7-9, the J gene TRBJ2-3; 9 positions match TRBD1. V trimming: 4 bases; J trimming: 5 bases; junction bases outside the gene matches: 7. The CDR3 extends over 15 amino acids. Looked up from germline, CDR1 is SEHNR and CDR2 is FQNEAQ (reference sequence). CDR3 sequence: CASSSYRGRKDTQYF. The CDR3 DNA sequence: TGTGCCAGCAGCTCATACAGGGGGCGTAAAGATACGCAGTATTTT. The entire variable domain, with the rest obtained from reference TRBV7-9 and TRBJ2-3, is as follows: DTGVSQNPRHKITKRGQNVTFRCDPISEHNRLYWYRQTLGQGPEFLTYFQNEAQLEKSRLLSDRFSAERPKGSFSTLEIQRTEQGDSAMYLCASSSYRGRKDTQYFGPGTRLTVL.

This clone was counted between two and nine times. The rearrangement joins TRBV21-1 to TRBJ2-5; the tabulated D call, TRBD2, remains unverified against the DNA. TRBV21-1 is annotated as a pseudogene. This CDR3 is 14 amino acids long. CDR3: CASSKVKNSGLRHF. CDR3 coding DNA: TGTGCCAGCAGCAAAGTCAAGAACAGCGGTTTGAGGCACTTC.

This rearrangement joins TRBV14 to TRBJ2-5, with a possible D match to TRBD1 (6 bases). Trimming left V 0 bases short and J 5 bases short, with 13 bases between. CDR3 length: 15 amino acids. The germline V gene has CDR1 SGHDN and CDR2 FVKESK. The CDR3 sequence is CASSQDGRGRETQYF. The CDR3 region has the DNA TGTGCCAGCAGCCAAGATGGCAGGGGCCGGGAGACCCAGTACTTC. Full variable domain (missing parts from reference TRBV14 and TRBJ2-5): EAGVTQFPSHSVIEKGQTVTLRCDPISGHDNLYWYRRVMGKEIKFLLHFVKESKQDESGMPNNRFLAERTGGTYSTLKVQPAELEDSGVYFCASSQDGRGRETQYFGPGTRLLVL.

The J gene is TRBJ2-1, the V gene TRBV10-3; 8 positions match TRBD2. This CDR3 has 16 residues. CDR1 ENHRY and CDR2 SYGVKD come from the germline V gene. J was trimmed by 8 bases and V by 2 bases; bases with no gene match: 11. CDR3 bases: TGTGCCATCAGTGAGCCCCGAGGTAGCGGGGTCGATGAGCAGTTCTTC. Its protein is CAISEPRGSGVDEQFF.

This clone appeared a few times. The J gene is TRBJ2-3, the V gene TRBV11-2, with D perhaps TRBD1 (6 bases). This CDR3 is 17 amino acids long. Trimming pared 2 bases from V and 3 bases from J, leaving 18 bases between. CDR1 and CDR2 from the germline V gene are SGHAT and FQNNGV. The CDR3 region is CASSLRGSTLGTDTQYF. The DNA of the CDR3 is TGTGCCAGCAGCTTAAGGGGGAGTACCCTGGGGACAGATACGCAGTATTTT. The complete variable domain, with remaining parts taken from reference TRBV11-2 and TRBJ2-3, reads EAGVAQSPRYKIIEKRQSVAFWCNPISGHATLYWYQQILGQGPKLLIQFQNNGVVDDSQLPKDRFSAERLKGVDSTLKIQPAKLEDSAVYLCASSLRGSTLGTDTQYFGPGTRLTVL.

The chain carries TRBV6-6 and TRBJ2-4, with no clear D. This CDR3 has 13 amino acids. Trimming pared 4 bases from V and 0 bases from J, leaving 4 bases between. Germline-derived CDR1 and CDR2 are MNHNY and SVGAGI (reference sequence). CDR3 region: CASSFLAKNIQYF. As DNA, the CDR3 is TGTGCCAGCAGTTTTCTAGCCAAAAACATTCAGTACTTC.

This chain links TRBV6-6 with TRBJ2-7, with 11 positions matching TRBD2. With V trimmed by 8 bases and J by 5 bases, 11 bases remained unmatched. CDR1 MNHNY and CDR2 SVGAGI come from the germline V gene (reference sequence). CDR3 size: 15 residues. CDR3: CASRGSSGLADEQYF. In DNA form, the CDR3 reads TGTGCCAGCCGAGGGTCGTCGGGACTAGCGGACGAGCAGTACTTC.

This chain links TRBV28 with TRBJ2-7; D ambiguous. Germline CDR1 MDHEN, CDR2 SYDVKM. V was pared by 4 bases and J by 3 bases, with 25 bases between. CDR3 length: 18 amino acids. The CDR3 DNA sequence: TGTGCCAGCAGTTCCCCCTATTCAATCGACCGGAGAGGCTACGAGCAGTACTTC. Translated, it gives CASSSPYSIDRRGYEQYF.